The text below deals with one T cell receptor (beta chain). The data are from a study of T cells expressing NK-cell markers. Scientists made TCR beta cDNA using 5'RACE template switching with UMIs. TCRdb re-called the 5' RACE reads and shows each CDR3 protein once, DNA omitted. In all, the sample yields 300,000 to 500,000 distinct CDR3 sequences. Germline loops: CDR1 WSHSY, CDR2 SAAADI. The CDR3 spans 13 residues. The TCR sequence derives from a woman aged 45-60 years in good health. The V and J genes are TRBV10-2 and TRBJ2-5. Sequencing was performed on blood T cells: a sorted CD56 or NKG2C T cell subset, CD4+ or CD8+ T cells, or bulk PBMC T cells (not recorded which). CDR3 sequence: CASSERRVGTQYF.